This TCR beta chain was captured by sequencing in a study of glioma-infiltrating T cells after dendritic cell vaccination. On the study more broadly: Dendritic cell vaccination trial patients had either newly diagnosed or recurrent glioblastoma.

Time point: after dendritic cell vaccination, including at tumor progression/relapse. V gave up 5 bases and J gave up 1 base, with 13 bases separating them. The CDR3 length is 15 residues. CDR1 is SGHNT and CDR2 is YENEEA in the germline V gene. Primers: 60 V beta forward and 13 J beta reverse. The protocol was immunoSEQ multiplex PCR, while the TCRdb copy is restricted to in-frame clones and leaves out a portion. The sample includes about 94,000 clones, 80% seen only once; the top ten take approximately 5.5%. V and J are TRBV11-3 and TRBJ2-3; TRBD2 is a possible D gene (5 bases). The source of this sequence is a human donor with glioblastoma. The sample consisted of blood, taken after dendritic cell vaccination. The CDR3, as DNA: TGTGCCAGCAGCCTTGGAGGTTTCGGCACAGATACGCAGTATTTT. Residues: CASSLGGFGTDTQYF.